This passage covers 17 T cell receptor beta chains from one sample sequenced in a study of blood T cell repertoires in COVID-19. Produced via immunoSEQ multiplex PCR; TCRdb's table is partial and in-frame only. The sample holds around 15,000 clones; 70% to 90% are singletons and the top ten take approximately 12%. What was sequenced was peripheral blood. The source of these receptors is a human donor in a cohort sampled during active COVID-19.

The chain has TRBV19 and TRBJ2-7, with TRBD1 as a possible D gene (6 bases). The CDR3 is 14 residues long. From germline, CDR1 is LNHDA and CDR2 SQIVND (reference sequence). The germline V and J ends were trimmed by 7 bases and 2 bases, with 15 bases remaining between them. CDR3 nucleotides: TGTGCCAGTACGGACAGATCGCCTCCCTACGAGCAGTACTTC. Amino acid sequence: CASTDRSPPYEQYF.

This chain joins TRBV25-1 and TRBJ2-2; D remains unclear. Trimming stripped 5 bases from V and 1 base from J, with 8 bases between. The germline V gene has CDR1 MGHDK and CDR2 SYGVNS. CDR3 size: 14 residues. CDR3 sequence (DNA): TGTGCCAGCAGTAGTGCAGGGAACACCGGGGAGCTGTTTTTT. This sequence encodes CASSSAGNTGELFF.

Here the CDR3 DNA reads TGTGCCACCGGACAGGGCACAGATACGCAGTATTTT. This gives the protein CATGQGTDTQYF. The chain uses TRBV6-5 and TRBJ2-3; 7 bases map to TRBD1. V lost 10 bases to trimming and J lost 1 base; unmatched junction nucleotides: 2. CDR3 length: 12 residues. CDR1 MNHEY and CDR2 SVGAGI come from the germline V gene.

This clone was detected only a few times. The chain is built from TRBV6-2 or TRBV6-3 and TRBJ1-1, with 11 bases that match TRBD1. The CDR3 sequence is 18 residues long. The germline V gene encodes CDR1 MNHEY and CDR2 SVGEGT. V shed 0 bases and J 5 bases; nucleotides not matched to a gene: 11. The CDR3 loop is CASSYSPEDRGLRTEAFF. CDR3 sequence (DNA): TGTGCCAGCAGTTACTCACCCGAGGACAGGGGGCTACGTACTGAAGCTTTCTTT.

This rearrangement joins TRBV5-1 to TRBJ1-5; perhaps TRBD1 as D (5 bases). Germline CDR1 is SGHRS and CDR2 is YFSETQ. Trimming left V 0 bases short and J 2 bases short, with 12 bases between. The CDR3 covers 16 residues. The DNA for the CDR3 is TGCGCCAGCAGCTTGGAGGGTGGGGCTGGCAATCAGCCCCAGCATTTT. Amino acid sequence: CASSLEGGAGNQPQHF.

The chain uses TRBV11-2 and TRBJ2-7, with D unclear. With 5 bases removed from V and 3 bases from J, the gap between germline ends came to 14 bases. Per the germline V gene, CDR1 is SGHAT and CDR2 is FQNNGV. The CDR3 is 14 amino acids. CDR3 bases: TGTGCCAGCAGCCTCCGGCAGGTAAACTACGAGCAGTACTTC. Translating gives CASSLRQVNYEQYF.

This clone has just a few counts. The chain couples TRBV2 to TRBJ1-5; TRBD1 matches 10 bases. The V gene end was trimmed by 7 bases and the J gene end by 4 bases; junction bases not matched to a gene: 7. CDR3 size: 15 residues. The germline gives CDR1 SNHLY, CDR2 FYNNEI. CDR3 protein: CASKSRQGANQPQHF. CDR3 sequence (DNA): TGTGCCAGCAAGTCTAGACAGGGGGCGAATCAGCCCCAGCATTTT.

This clone was seen a single time. The chain joins TRBV4-3 to TRBJ2-3; the match to TRBD2 covers 11 bases. Germline trimming cut 0 bases from V and 3 bases from J; bases unmatched to any gene: 11. Germline CDR1 and CDR2: LGHNA and YSLEER. This CDR3 spans 19 amino acids. This chain's CDR3 is CASSQEGSSGGSITDTQYF. As DNA, the CDR3 is TGCGCCAGCAGCCAAGAAGGGTCTAGCGGGGGGTCGATAACAGATACGCAGTATTTT.

This clone has a single count. The chain is built from TRBV5-1 and TRBJ1-2; the D is unclear. Germline-derived CDR1 and CDR2 are SGHRS and YFSETQ. The CDR3 is made up of 14 amino acids. The V and J ends lost 0 bases and 4 bases respectively, with 10 bases between them. CDR3 amino acids: CASSLVPEVYGYTF. The CDR3 bases are TGCGCCAGCAGCTTGGTTCCGGAGGTCTATGGCTACACCTTC. The full variable domain, its missing parts supplied by reference TRBV5-1 and TRBJ1-2, is KAGVTQTPRYLIKTRGQQVTLSCSPISGHRSVSWYQQTPGQGLQFLFEYFSETQRNKGNFPGRFSGRQFSNSRSEMNVSTLELGDSALYLCASSLVPEVYGYTFGSGTRLTVV.

This clone was seen only a few times. The chain joins TRBV9 to TRBJ2-7, with 9 nucleotides matching TRBD1. The CDR3 length is 17 residues. CDR1 and CDR2 from the germline V gene are SGDLS and YYNGEE. V trimming: 0 bases; J trimming: 0 bases; junction bases outside the gene matches: 7. CDR3 sequence (DNA): TGTGCCAGCAGCGTAGCTGGGACAGGGTGGGCCTCCTACGAGCAGTACTTC. This sequence encodes CASSVAGTGWASYEQYF.

The J gene is TRBJ2-1, the V gene TRBV7-6; 11 bases are a match to TRBD2. V shed 2 bases and J 5 bases; nucleotides not matched to a gene: 2. Germline V gene sequence: CDR1 SGHVS, CDR2 FNYEAQ. CDR3 length: 15 amino acids. CDR3 DNA: TGTGCCAGCAGCTTAAGACTAGCGGGGAACAATGAGCAGTTCTTC. Protein product: CASSLRLAGNNEQFF. The variable domain in full, with the rest retrieved from reference TRBV7-6 and TRBJ2-1, is GAGVSQSPRYKVTKRGQDVALRCDPISGHVSLYWYRQALGQGPEFLTYFNYEAQQDKSGLPNDRFSAERPEGSISTLTIQRTEQRDSAMYRCASSLRLAGNNEQFFGPGTRLTVL.

This clone was seen only a few times. V gene TRBV30 combines with J gene TRBJ1-3, with 7 nucleotides matching TRBD1. V was clipped by 3 bases and J by 2 bases; unmatched bases: 4. From germline, CDR1 is GTSNPN and CDR2 SVGIG (reference sequence). The CDR3 length is 14 residues. CDR3 protein: CAWRGDRAGNTIYF. DNA for the CDR3: TGTGCCTGGAGGGGCGACAGGGCTGGAAACACCATATATTTT. The variable domain in full, completed from reference TRBV30 and TRBJ1-3, reads SQTIHQWPATLVQPVGSPLSLECTVEGTSNPNLYWYRQAAGRGLQLLFYSVGIGQISSEVPQNLSASRPQDRQFILSSKKLLLSDSGFYLCAWRGDRAGNTIYFGEGSWLTVV.

The V gene is TRBV2, the J gene TRBJ2-3; 10 positions match TRBD2. Germline CDR1 and CDR2: SNHLY and FYNNEI. After removal of 6 bases from V and 2 bases from J, the junction contained 17 bases not matched to a gene. The CDR3 length is 19 residues. The DNA of the CDR3 is TGTGCCAGCAGCACATCGTCGCAGTTAGCGGGGGGCCTCACAGATACGCAGTATTTT. Translated, it gives CASSTSSQLAGGLTDTQYF.

The chain couples TRBV9 to TRBJ2-1; 11 nucleotides match TRBD2. V was clipped by 3 bases and J by 3 bases; unmatched bases: 2. Germline CDR1 and CDR2: SGDLS and YYNGEE. This CDR3 spans 15 amino acids. The CDR3 sequence is CASSATSGGYNEQFF. The DNA for the CDR3 is TGTGCCAGCAGCGCCACTAGCGGGGGCTACAATGAGCAGTTCTTC.

The CDR3: CASSQNTWYEKLFF. The CDR3 DNA follows: TGTGCCAGCAGCCAAAATACTTGGTATGAAAAACTGTTTTTT. The gene calls are TRBV14 and TRBJ1-4; no clear D gene. V gave up 2 bases and J gave up 6 bases, with 10 bases separating them. CDR1 is SGHDN and CDR2 is FVKESK in the germline V gene. The CDR3 has 14 residues. The whole variable domain, remainder taken from reference TRBV14 and TRBJ1-4, is EAGVTQFPSHSVIEKGQTVTLRCDPISGHDNLYWYRRVMGKEIKFLLHFVKESKQDESGMPNNRFLAERTGGTYSTLKVQPAELEDSGVYFCASSQNTWYEKLFFGSGTQLSVL.

J is TRBJ2-3 and V is TRBV10-2; 9 nucleotides agree with TRBD2. V shed 6 bases, J shed 2 bases, and the junction held 6 bases outside the gene matches. Looked up from germline, CDR1 is WSHSY and CDR2 is SAAADI. This CDR3 has 15 amino acids. The CDR3 loop reads CASRERGAHTDTQYF. In nucleotides, the CDR3 is TGCGCCAGCAGGGAGCGGGGGGCACACACAGATACGCAGTATTTT.

The CDR3 reads CASRTPGGRTGELFF. CDR3 coding DNA: TGTGCCAGCAGAACCCCAGGGGGCCGAACCGGGGAGCTGTTTTTT. J is TRBJ2-2 and V is TRBV6-5; TRBD1 agrees at 8 bases. The ends lost 6 bases at V and 5 bases at J; junction bases unmatched: 8. The germline V gene encodes CDR1 MNHEY and CDR2 SVGAGI. This CDR3 comprises 15 residues.